The 15 T cell receptor beta chains below come from one sample, sequenced in a study of T cell responses to AZD1222 COVID-19 vaccine. TCRdb keeps only in-frame clones here, not all; method: immunoSEQ multiplex PCR. The table has under 200,000 clones, 94% seen once; the top ten hold approximately 0.6%. The sample consisted of peripheral blood, taken on day 0 of AZD1222 vaccination. The receptors were gathered from an adult in good health.

CDR3 protein: CASRTDREGTGELFF. The CDR3 DNA reads as TGTGCCAGCAGAACCGACAGGGAGGGGACCGGGGAGCTGTTTTTT. The chain has TRBV5-4 and TRBJ2-2; D tentatively fits TRBD1 or TRBD2 (7 bases each). V was shortened by 5 bases and J by 5 bases, with 16 bases between the two germline ends. The CDR3 sequence is 15 residues long. Germline V CDR1 and CDR2: SGHNT, YYREEE (reference sequence).

The CDR3 nucleotides are TGTGCCAGCAGTACAAGGGTCAATCAGCCCCAGCATTTT. Translating it yields CASSTRVNQPQHF. The genes are TRBV11-2 and TRBJ1-5; D remains unclear. This CDR3 is 13 amino acids long. CDR1 and CDR2 from the germline V gene are SGHAT and FQNNGV. The V end lost 6 bases, the J end lost 3 bases, and 9 bases lay between the germline ends.

The chain employs TRBV3-1 (or the pseudogene TRBV3-2) and TRBJ2-7, with 8 nucleotides matching TRBD2. CDR3 size: 16 residues. The ends lost 4 bases at V and 4 bases at J; junction bases unmatched: 12. Germline lookup yields CDR1 LGHDT and CDR2 YNNKEL (reference sequence). The CDR3 DNA reads TGTGCCAGCAGCCCACGGGGGGGAGGGGGAAGTTACGAGCAGTACTTC. Translation: CASSPRGGGGSYEQYF.

This clone has only one observation. This sequence joins TRBV28 and TRBJ2-4; tentatively, D is TRBD1 (6 bases). This CDR3 comprises 15 residues. CDR1 is MDHEN, CDR2 SYDVKM, per germline. Trimming removed 6 bases at V and 0 bases at J, with 12 bases between. CDR3 residues: CASSPTGLAKNIQYF. The CDR3 DNA sequence: TGTGCCAGCAGCCCGACAGGTTTAGCCAAAAACATTCAGTACTTC.

V and J are TRBV6-5 and TRBJ2-7, with TRBD2 as a possible D gene (5 bases). The length of the CDR3 is 14 residues. Germline V gene sequence: CDR1 MNHEY, CDR2 SVGAGI. The V end lost 0 bases, the J end lost 1 base, and 7 bases lay between the germline ends. The CDR3: CASSYSDSSYEQYF. As DNA, the CDR3 is TGTGCCAGCAGTTACTCGGACTCATCCTACGAGCAGTACTTC.

The CDR3 coding sequence is TGTGCCAGCAGTCCCGGAGCTCGGGGCTACACCTTC. Translated: CASSPGARGYTF. The chain employs TRBV28 and TRBJ1-2; D unresolved. In germline, CDR1 is MDHEN, CDR2 SYDVKM. The germline V and J ends were trimmed by 5 bases and 8 bases, with 12 bases remaining between them. The CDR3 contains 12 residues.

The chain carries TRBV30 and TRBJ1-2; tentative D call: TRBD1 (5 bases). This CDR3 region has 15 residues. Deletions cut 1 base from V and 3 bases from J, with 15 bases between. CDR1 and CDR2 from the germline V gene are GTSNPN and SVGIG (reference sequence). DNA for the CDR3: TGTGCCTGGAGTGGGGTATGGGGGGATCACTATGGCTACACCTTC. As protein: CAWSGVWGDHYGYTF.

The chain couples TRBV7-8 to TRBJ1-3; TRBD1 might be the D (6 bases). Germline assignment: CDR1 SGHVS and CDR2 FQNEAQ. This CDR3 contains 14 residues. The ends were cut back, 5 bases at V and 3 bases at J, with 11 bases in the middle. CDR3 residues: CASSRQGIGNTIYF. Written as DNA, the CDR3 is TGTGCCAGCAGCCGTCAGGGGATTGGAAACACCATATATTTT.

This clone was seen once. The chain is built from TRBV27 and TRBJ1-5; TRBD1 matches at 7 bases. V was clipped by 8 bases and J by 5 bases; unmatched bases: 9. CDR3 length: 14 residues. Per germline, CDR1 MNHEY and CDR2 SMNVEV (reference sequence). CDR3: CASGARGEYQPQHF. CDR3 bases: TGTGCCAGCGGGGCCAGGGGGGAATATCAGCCCCAGCATTTT.

The V gene is TRBV7-8, the J gene TRBJ2-7, with TRBD1 matching 7 bases. The germline V gene has CDR1 SGHVS and CDR2 FQNEAQ. The junction had 10 bases not matched to a gene; V was cut back by 5 bases and J by 3 bases. The CDR3 runs to 15 residues. The CDR3 loop reads CASSNDRVRNYEQYF. For the CDR3, the DNA is TGTGCCAGCAGCAACGACAGGGTCCGTAACTACGAGCAGTACTTC.

The chain couples TRBV5-5 to TRBJ2-1; a possible D gene is TRBD2 (6 bases). The CDR3 is 15 residues long. The germline V gene encodes CDR1 SGHKS and CDR2 YYEKEE (reference sequence). V lost 1 base to trimming and J lost 6 bases, with 14 bases between them. CDR3 nucleotide sequence: TGTGCCAGCAGCTTGAGCCCGCGGGGATCCAATGAGCAGTTCTTC. It encodes CASSLSPRGSNEQFF.

This chain connects TRBV5-4 to TRBJ2-7, with a possible D match to TRBD1 (6 bases). The germline gives CDR1 SGHNT, CDR2 YYREEE (reference sequence). This CDR3 comprises 15 residues. Between the trimmed V and J ends, which lost 4 bases and 0 bases, there was a span of 14 bases. The CDR3 DNA reads TGTGCCAGCAGCGTAACAGGGCCTAGCTCCTACGAGCAGTACTTC. It yields the protein CASSVTGPSSYEQYF.

The chain combines TRBV18 with TRBJ2-5; the D call may be TRBD1 or TRBD2 (5 bases each). Germline V lookup: CDR1 KGHSH, CDR2 LQKENI. There are 14 residues in the CDR3. Trimming removed 2 bases from V and 5 bases from J, with 12 bases in between. The CDR3 reads CASSPGGNGETQYF. DNA for the CDR3: TGTGCCAGCTCACCAGGGGGAAACGGGGAGACCCAGTACTTC.

J is TRBJ1-3 and V is TRBV19; D possibly corresponds to TRBD1 (5 bases). V lost 3 bases to trimming and J lost 0 bases, with 18 bases between them. The length of the CDR3 is 18 residues. Germline-derived CDR1 and CDR2 are LNHDA and SQIVND (reference sequence). The CDR3, as DNA: TGTGCCAGTAGTATCCTCAGGGAGCCGCCAGACTCTGGAAACACCATATATTTT. It is translated as CASSILREPPDSGNTIYF.

The chain is built from TRBV2 and TRBJ1-2, with D maybe TRBD1 (6 bases). Trimming cost V 4 bases and J 5 bases, with 17 bases left between them. CDR3 length: 15 amino acids. Germline values: CDR1 SNHLY, CDR2 FYNNEI. In DNA, the CDR3 is TGTGCCAGCAGTGCTCTCACCGGGACAAGTTATGGCTACACCTTC. Encoded protein: CASSALTGTSYGYTF.